Sequencing of this T cell receptor beta chain was carried out in a study of T cells after yellow fever vaccination. TCRdb passed the 5' RACE reads through MiXCR, listing each CDR3 protein once. Of 200,000 to 250,000 distinct CDR3 sequences in the sample, more than 3% were seen once. CDR3 length: 14 residues. J gave up 3 bases and V 5 bases, and 9 bases lay outside the gene matches. CDR1 DFQATT and CDR2 SNEGSKA come from the germline V gene (reference sequence). Comments on this clonotype: Its cognate antigen is unknown.

Study observations and caveats: There was a small share of clonotypes that showed up in both the CD4 and CD8 compartments. Booster sampling recovered most clones from primary vaccination (around 96% CD4, approximately 90% CD8). On re-exposure, the response was weaker but peaked faster, at day 5 versus 15.

The chain uses TRBV20-1 and TRBJ1-2, with TRBD1 identical over 7 bases. The clonotype comes from a man aged 18 to 29 who received the YFV17D yellow fever vaccine. Sample: CD4+ T cells sorted from PBMCs, taken 10 days after the yellow fever booster vaccination. The CDR3 sequence is CSAPELTGYYGYTF. The CDR3 DNA follows: TGCAGTGCTCCTGAATTGACAGGGTACTATGGCTACACCTTC.